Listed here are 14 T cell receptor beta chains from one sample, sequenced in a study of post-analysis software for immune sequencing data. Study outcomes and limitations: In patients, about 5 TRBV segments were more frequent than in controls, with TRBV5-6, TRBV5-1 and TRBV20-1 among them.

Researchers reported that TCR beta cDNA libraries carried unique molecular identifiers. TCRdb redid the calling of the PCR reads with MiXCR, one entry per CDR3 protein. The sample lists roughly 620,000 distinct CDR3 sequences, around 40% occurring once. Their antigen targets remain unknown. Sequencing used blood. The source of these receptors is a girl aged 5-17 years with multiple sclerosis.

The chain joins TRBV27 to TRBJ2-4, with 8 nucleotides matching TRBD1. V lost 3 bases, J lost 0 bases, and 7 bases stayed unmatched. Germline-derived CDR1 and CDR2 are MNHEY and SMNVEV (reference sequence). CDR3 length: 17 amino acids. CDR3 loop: CASSLVAGGKAKNIQYF. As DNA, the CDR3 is TGTGCCAGCAGTTTGGTGGCAGGGGGCAAAGCCAAAAACATTCAGTACTTC.

The CDR3 DNA follows: TGTGCCAGCAGGGGACATTCAAGGGATCAGCCCCAGCATTTT. Protein product: CASRGHSRDQPQHF. This chain uses TRBV6-1 with TRBJ1-5; possibly TRBD1 for D (6 bases). V was clipped by 6 bases and J by 5 bases, with 14 bases between them. From germline, CDR1 is MNHNS and CDR2 SASEGT. The CDR3 runs 14 residues.

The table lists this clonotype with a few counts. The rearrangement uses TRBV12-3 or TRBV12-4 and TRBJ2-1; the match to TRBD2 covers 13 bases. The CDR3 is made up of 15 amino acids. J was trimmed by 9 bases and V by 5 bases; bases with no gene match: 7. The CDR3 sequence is CASSRTSGGLGEQFF. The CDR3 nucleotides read TGTGCCAGCAGTAGGACTAGCGGGGGACTTGGTGAGCAGTTCTTC.

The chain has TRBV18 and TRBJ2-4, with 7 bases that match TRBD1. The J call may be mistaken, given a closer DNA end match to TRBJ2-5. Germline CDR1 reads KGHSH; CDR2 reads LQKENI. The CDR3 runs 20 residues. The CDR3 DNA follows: TGTGCCAGCTCACCCAACCTCCGACAGGGAGCGACGTGGCTCCAAGAGACCCAGTACTTC. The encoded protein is CASSPNLRQGATWLQETQYF.

CDR3 in DNA: TGTGCCAGCAGCTCAGGACAGGGGGCTCATCATGAGCAGTTCTTC. Encoded protein: CASSSGQGAHHEQFF. V gene TRBV7-6 combines with J gene TRBJ2-1, with TRBD1 identical over 11 bases. Germline-derived CDR1 and CDR2 are SGHVS and FNYEAQ. This CDR3 comprises 15 residues. V trimming: 4 bases; J trimming: 8 bases; junction bases outside the gene matches: 7.

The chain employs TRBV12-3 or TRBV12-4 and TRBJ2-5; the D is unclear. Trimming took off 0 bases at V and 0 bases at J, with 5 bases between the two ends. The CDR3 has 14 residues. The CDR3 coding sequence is TGTGCCAGCAGTTTAGCGTTATACCAAGAGACCCAGTACTTC. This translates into CASSLALYQETQYF.

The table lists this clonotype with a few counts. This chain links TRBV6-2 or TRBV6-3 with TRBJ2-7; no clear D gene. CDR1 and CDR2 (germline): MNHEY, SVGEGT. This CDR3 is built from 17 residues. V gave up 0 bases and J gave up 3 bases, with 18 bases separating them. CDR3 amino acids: CASSYSKGYRFVYEQYF. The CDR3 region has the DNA TGTGCCAGCAGTTACTCGAAAGGTTACCGTTTCGTCTACGAGCAGTACTTC.

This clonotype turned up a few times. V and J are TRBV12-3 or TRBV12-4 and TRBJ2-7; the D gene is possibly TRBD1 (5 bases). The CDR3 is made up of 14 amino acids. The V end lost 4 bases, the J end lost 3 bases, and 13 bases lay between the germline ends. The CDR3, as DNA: TGTGCCAGCAGTTCTCACCCAGACAGCTACGAGCAGTACTTC. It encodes CASSSHPDSYEQYF.

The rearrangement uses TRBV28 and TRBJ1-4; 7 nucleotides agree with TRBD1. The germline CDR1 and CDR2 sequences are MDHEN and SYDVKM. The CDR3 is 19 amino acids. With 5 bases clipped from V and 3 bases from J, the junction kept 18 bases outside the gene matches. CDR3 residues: CASSPRRGGVSGANEKLFF. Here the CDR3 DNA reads TGTGCCAGCAGTCCCCGGAGAGGGGGCGTCAGCGGTGCTAATGAAAAACTGTTTTTT.

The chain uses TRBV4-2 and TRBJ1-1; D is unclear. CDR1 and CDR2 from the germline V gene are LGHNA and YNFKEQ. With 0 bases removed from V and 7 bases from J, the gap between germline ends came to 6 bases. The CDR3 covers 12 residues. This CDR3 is CASSQDWREAFF. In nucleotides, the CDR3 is TGTGCCAGCAGCCAAGATTGGCGTGAAGCTTTCTTT.

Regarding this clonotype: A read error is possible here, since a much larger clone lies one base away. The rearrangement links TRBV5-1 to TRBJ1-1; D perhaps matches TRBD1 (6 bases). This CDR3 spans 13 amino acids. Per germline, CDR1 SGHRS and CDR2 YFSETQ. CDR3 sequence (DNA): TGCGCCGGCAGCTTGGACAGGAACACTGAAGCTTTCTTT. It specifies CAGSLDRNTEAFF.

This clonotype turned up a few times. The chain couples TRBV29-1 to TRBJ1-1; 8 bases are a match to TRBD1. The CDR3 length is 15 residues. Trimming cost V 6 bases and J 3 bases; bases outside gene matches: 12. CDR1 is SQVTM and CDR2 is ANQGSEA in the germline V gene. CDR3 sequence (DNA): TGCAGCGTCCCTTGGACAGGGATTGGGGACACTGAAGCTTTCTTT. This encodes CSVPWTGIGDTEAFF.

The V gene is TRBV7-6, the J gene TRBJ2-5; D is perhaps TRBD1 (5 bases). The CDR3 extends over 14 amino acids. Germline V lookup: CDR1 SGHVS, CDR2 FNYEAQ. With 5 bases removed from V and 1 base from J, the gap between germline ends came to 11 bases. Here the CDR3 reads CASSPRQFQETQYF. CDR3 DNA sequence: TGTGCCAGCAGCCCCCGACAGTTCCAAGAGACCCAGTACTTC. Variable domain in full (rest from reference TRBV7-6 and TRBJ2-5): GAGVSQSPRYKVTKRGQDVALRCDPISGHVSLYWYRQALGQGPEFLTYFNYEAQQDKSGLPNDRFSAERPEGSISTLTIQRTEQRDSAMYRCASSPRQFQETQYFGPGTRLLVL.

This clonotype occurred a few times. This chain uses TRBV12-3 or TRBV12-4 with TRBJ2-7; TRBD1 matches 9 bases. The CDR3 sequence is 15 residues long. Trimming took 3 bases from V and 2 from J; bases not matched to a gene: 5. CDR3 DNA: TGTGCCAGCAGTTTTCCGGGACAGGGAACCTACGAGCAGTACTTC. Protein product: CASSFPGQGTYEQYF.